Listed below are T cell receptor beta chains from one sample, sequenced in a study of cytomegalovirus exposure and HLA in healthy donors. Here immunoSEQ multiplex PCR was the method, and the copy in TCRdb shows in-frame clones only, minus some. This sample's table reports around 150,000 clones. The sample consisted of PBMCs. The receptor source for this set is a woman aged 60-75 years in good health and CMV-seronegative. CDR3s include the opening cysteine and the closing phenylalanine or tryptophan. D genes are given only for firm matches.

D,J,V,CDR3,DNA
-,TRBJ2-5,TRBV5-1,CASSLALARGETQYF,TGCGCCAGCAGCTTGGCCTTAGCGCGCGGGGAGACCCAGTACTTC
TRBD1,TRBJ2-7,TRBV2,CASHGQGYEQYF,TGTGCCAGCCATGGACAGGGGTACGAGCAGTACTTC
TRBD1,TRBJ1-4,TRBV4-3,CASSQVTGDEKLFF,TGCGCCAGCAGCCAAGTGACAGGGGACGAAAAACTGTTTTTT
-,TRBJ2-2,TRBV12-5,CASVSLLKDRLNTGELFF,TGTGCTAGTGTTTCCCTCCTAAAAGACAGACTTAACACCGGGGAGCTGTTTTTT
-,TRBJ2-2,TRBV7-8,CASSPLVVAATGELFF,TGTGCCAGCAGCCCCCTCGTAGTAGCGGCCACCGGGGAGCTGTTTTTT
-,TRBJ1-1,TRBV2,CASSGRGTEAFF,TGTGCCAGCAGTGGGAGGGGAACTGAAGCTTTCTTT
-,TRBJ2-1,TRBV5-4,CASSLETYNEQFF,TGTGCCAGCAGCTTGGAGACTTACAATGAGCAGTTCTTC
-,TRBJ1-5,TRBV6-1,CASSTGSNQPQHF,TGTGCCAGCAGCACGGGAAGCAATCAGCCCCAGCATTTT
-,TRBJ1-2,TRBV5-6,CASSWPANYGYTF,TGTGCCAGCAGCTGGCCCGCTAACTATGGCTACACCTTC
TRBD2,TRBJ2-1,TRBV19,CASFSGVGSYNEQFF,TGTGCCAGTTTTAGCGGGGTCGGTTCCTACAATGAGCAGTTCTTC
-,TRBJ1-1,TRBV30,CAWSRQYTEAFF,TGTGCCTGGAGTCGACAGTACACTGAAGCTTTCTTT
-,TRBJ2-5,TRBV5-1,CASSFNTQETQYF,TGCGCCAGCAGCTTTAACACCCAAGAGACCCAGTACTTC
-,TRBJ2-3,TRBV5-8,CASTSRDTQYF,TGTGCCAGCACCTCCAGAGATACGCAGTATTTT
-,TRBJ1-4,TRBV29-1,CSAQTEGGEKLFF,TGCAGCGCCCAGACAGAGGGAGGGGAAAAACTGTTTTTT
-,TRBJ2-7,TRBV5-5,CASNSPYEQYF,TGTGCCAGCAACTCACCCTACGAGCAGTACTTC
-,TRBJ2-2,TRBV7-3,CASRRLVGSGELFF,TGTGCCAGCAGGAGACTAGTGGGTTCCGGGGAGCTGTTTTTT
TRBD2,TRBJ2-7,TRBV6-5,CASSYAGGPYEQYF,TGTGCCAGCAGTTATGCGGGAGGCCCCTACGAGCAGTACTTC
TRBD2,TRBJ2-7,TRBV9,CASSVAGLAGTYEQYF,TGTGCCAGCAGCGTAGCAGGGCTAGCGGGCACCTACGAGCAGTACTTC
TRBD1,TRBJ1-5,TRBV2,CASSAGQGASHNQPQHF,TGTGCCAGCAGTGCGGGACAGGGGGCATCCCACAATCAGCCCCAGCATTTT
-,TRBJ2-1,TRBV2,CASARDSYNEQFF,TGTGCCAGCGCGCGGGATTCCTACAATGAGCAGTTCTTC
TRBD2,TRBJ2-2,TRBV5-4,CASGGGRVGELFF,TGTGCCAGCGGCGGGGGGCGGGTCGGGGAGCTGTTTTTT
-,TRBJ2-3,TRBV7-3,CASSLRDTDTQYF,TGTGCCAGCAGCCTCCGAGACACAGATACGCAGTATTTT
-,TRBJ2-7,TRBV18,CASSPSVSDYEQYF,TGTGCCAGCTCACCGTCTGTTTCAGACTACGAGCAGTACTTC
-,TRBJ1-1,TRBV7-9,CASTLSGLGTEAFF,TGTGCCAGCACCCTCTCAGGGTTGGGAACTGAAGCTTTCTTT
TRBD2,TRBJ2-3,TRBV7-9,CASSLAQGLAGSTDTQYF,TGTGCCAGCAGCTTAGCCCAGGGACTAGCGGGGAGCACAGATACGCAGTATTTT
-,TRBJ2-7,TRBV19,CASSIGRQNEQYF,TGTGCCAGTAGTATTGGCCGCCAAAACGAGCAGTACTTC
-,TRBJ1-6,TRBV5-1,CASSSLGQDLHF,TGCGCCAGCAGTTCTCTGGGGCAGGACCTCCACTTT
-,TRBJ1-4,TRBV27,CASSPPRAPNEKLFF,TGTGCCAGCAGTCCCCCCCGAGCTCCTAATGAAAAACTGTTTTTT
-,TRBJ1-2,TRBV6-5,CASSYYGNYGYTF,TGTGCCAGCAGTTATTACGGTAACTATGGCTACACCTTC
-,TRBJ2-6,TRBV29-1,CSVATGSGANVLTF,TGCAGCGTTGCGACGGGCTCTGGGGCCAACGTCCTGACTTTC
-,TRBJ1-1,TRBV5-5,CASTMMEGRAGNTEAFF,TGTGCCAGCACCATGATGGAGGGGCGCGCGGGGAACACTGAAGCTTTCTTT
-,TRBJ2-1,TRBV5-1,CASSLGQAEQFF,TGCGCCAGCAGCTTGGGACAGGCTGAGCAGTTCTTC
TRBD2,TRBJ2-7,TRBV4-1,CASSQDPLLAGATYEQYF,TGCGCCAGCAGCCAAGATCCCCTCCTAGCGGGGGCAACCTACGAGCAGTACTTC
-,TRBJ1-2,TRBV7-2,CASSSLDRLDGYTF,TGTGCCAGCAGCTCCTTAGACAGGTTAGATGGCTACACCTTC
TRBD1,TRBJ2-7,TRBV29-1,CSVPPDRAMTYEQYF,TGCAGCGTCCCACCGGACAGGGCCATGACCTACGAGCAGTACTTC
TRBD1,TRBJ1-1,TRBV27,CASRYLTRGRGQTEAFF,TGTGCCAGCAGATACCTTACCAGAGGCAGGGGGCAAACTGAAGCTTTCTTT
-,TRBJ1-1,TRBV7-2,CASSYRVQNTEAFF,TGTGCCAGCAGCTACAGGGTCCAAAACACTGAAGCTTTCTTT
TRBD1,TRBJ1-4,TRBV5-5,CASSFGTVETNEKLFF,TGTGCCAGCAGCTTTGGGACAGTGGAGACTAATGAAAAACTGTTTTTT
TRBD1,TRBJ1-2,TRBV5-1,CASSPDRGARGYTF,TGCGCCAGCAGCCCGGACAGGGGGGCTCGGGGCTACACCTTC
-,TRBJ1-2,TRBV7-9,CASSLEGTINYGYTF,TGTGCCAGCAGCTTAGAGGGGACAATTAACTATGGCTACACCTTC
-,TRBJ2-4,TRBV9,CASSEGGNPNIQYF,TGTGCCAGCAGCGAGGGGGGGAACCCAAACATTCAGTACTTC